This T cell receptor beta chain was recorded in a study of T cells after yellow fever vaccination. Study-wide results and limits: Though weaker, the secondary response peaked faster, on day 5 versus 15.

TCRdb reprocessed the 5' RACE reads via MiXCR and lists one record per CDR3 protein. The sample yields hundreds of thousands of distinct CDR3 sequences, 12% seen once. Regarding this clonotype: What it binds is unknown.

Germline CDR1 SGDLS, CDR2 YYNGEE. This CDR3 comprises 12 residues. Between the trimmed V and J ends, which lost 3 bases and 0 bases, there was a span of 3 bases. The chain recombines TRBV9 with TRBJ2-5; D call uncertain. Specimen: PBMCs, collected on the day of the yellow fever booster vaccination. The clonotype was recovered from a man under 40 who received the YFV17D yellow fever vaccine. This CDR3 reads CASSADQETQYF. The CDR3 nucleotides are TGTGCCAGCAGCGCCGACCAAGAGACCCAGTACTTC.